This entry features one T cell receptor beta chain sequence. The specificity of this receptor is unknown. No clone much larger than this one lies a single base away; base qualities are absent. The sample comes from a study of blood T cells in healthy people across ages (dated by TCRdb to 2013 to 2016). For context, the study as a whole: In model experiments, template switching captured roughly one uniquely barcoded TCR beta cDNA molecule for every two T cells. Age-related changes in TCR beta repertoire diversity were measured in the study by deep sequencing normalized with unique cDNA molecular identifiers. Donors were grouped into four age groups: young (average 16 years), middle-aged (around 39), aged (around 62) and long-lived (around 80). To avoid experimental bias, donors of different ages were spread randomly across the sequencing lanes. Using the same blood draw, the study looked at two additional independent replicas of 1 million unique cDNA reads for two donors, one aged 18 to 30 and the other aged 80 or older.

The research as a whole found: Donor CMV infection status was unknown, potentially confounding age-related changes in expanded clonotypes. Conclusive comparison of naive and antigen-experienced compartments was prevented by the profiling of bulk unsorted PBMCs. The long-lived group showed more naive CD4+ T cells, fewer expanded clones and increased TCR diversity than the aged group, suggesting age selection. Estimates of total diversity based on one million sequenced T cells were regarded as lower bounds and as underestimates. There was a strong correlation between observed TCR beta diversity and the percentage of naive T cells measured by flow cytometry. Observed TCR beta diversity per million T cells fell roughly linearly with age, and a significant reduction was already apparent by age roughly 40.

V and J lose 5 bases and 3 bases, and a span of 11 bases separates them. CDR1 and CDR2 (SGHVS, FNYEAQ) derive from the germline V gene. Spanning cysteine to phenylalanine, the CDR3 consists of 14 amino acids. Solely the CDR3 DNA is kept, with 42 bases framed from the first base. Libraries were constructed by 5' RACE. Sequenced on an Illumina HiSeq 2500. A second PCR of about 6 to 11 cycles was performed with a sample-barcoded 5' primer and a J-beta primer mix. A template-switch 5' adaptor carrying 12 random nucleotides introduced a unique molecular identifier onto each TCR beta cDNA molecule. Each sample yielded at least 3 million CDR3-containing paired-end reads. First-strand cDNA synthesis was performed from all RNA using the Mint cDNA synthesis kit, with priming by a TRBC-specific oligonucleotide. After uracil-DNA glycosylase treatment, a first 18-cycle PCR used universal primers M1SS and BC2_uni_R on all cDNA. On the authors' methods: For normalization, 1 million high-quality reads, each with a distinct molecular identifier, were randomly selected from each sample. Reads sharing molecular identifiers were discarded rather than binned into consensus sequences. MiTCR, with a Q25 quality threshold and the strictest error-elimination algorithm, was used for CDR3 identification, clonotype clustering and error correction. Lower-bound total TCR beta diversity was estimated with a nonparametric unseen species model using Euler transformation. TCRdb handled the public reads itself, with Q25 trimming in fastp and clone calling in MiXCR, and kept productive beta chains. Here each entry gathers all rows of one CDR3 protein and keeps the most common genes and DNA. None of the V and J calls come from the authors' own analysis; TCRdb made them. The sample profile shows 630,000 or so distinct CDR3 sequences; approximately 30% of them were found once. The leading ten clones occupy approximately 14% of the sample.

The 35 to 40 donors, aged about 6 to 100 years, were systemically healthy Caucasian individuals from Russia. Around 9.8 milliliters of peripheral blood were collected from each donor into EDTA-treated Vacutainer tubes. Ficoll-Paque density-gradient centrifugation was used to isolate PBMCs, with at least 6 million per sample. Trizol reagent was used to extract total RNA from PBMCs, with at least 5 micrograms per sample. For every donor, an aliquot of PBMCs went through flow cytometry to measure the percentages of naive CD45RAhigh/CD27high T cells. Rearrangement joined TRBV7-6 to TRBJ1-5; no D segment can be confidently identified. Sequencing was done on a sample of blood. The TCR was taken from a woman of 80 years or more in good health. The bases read TGTGCCAGCAGCCTACGACAAACCAATCAGCCCCAGCATTTT. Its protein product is CASSLRQTNQPQHF.